The present entry profiles one T cell receptor (beta chain) with its context. This entry belongs to a study of blood T cell repertoires in COVID-19. Study-level background: Samples came from the United States, Italy and Spain, spanning acute and convalescent COVID-19. PBMCs, B-cell-depleted T cells, or T cells were the source of the cDNA or gDNA that made up the material.

Original data processing: Counts of nucleated cells, estimated from reference gene primer amplification, were obtained. The assay was immunoSEQ multiplex PCR, and TCRdb's table has in-frame clones only and misses some. The DNA gave D and trimming, while V, J and clone size come from that table. The table has more than 85,000 clones, around 86% seen once; the top ten hold around 3%. Germline CDR1 is SGHVS and CDR2 is FNYEAQ. The V gene end was trimmed by 5 bases and the J gene end by 5 bases; junction bases not matched to a gene: 5. CDR3 length equals 13 residues. This clonotype was sampled from a man aged 45-65 years with active or convalescent COVID-19. Sequenced input: peripheral blood. The gene calls are TRBV7-6 and TRBJ2-5, with TRBD1 matching 7 bases. The CDR3 DNA sequence: TGTGCCAGCAGCAAGGGACAGAAGGAGACCCAGTACTTC. It translates to CASSKGQKETQYF.